These T cell receptor beta chains were read from a single sample in a study of OX40 agonist ivuxolimab in advanced cancers. Produced via immunoSEQ multiplex PCR; TCRdb's table is partial and in-frame only. In the table there are 42,000 or so clones, around four fifths of which are singletons. Sequences were derived from CD4+ or CD8+ T cells sorted from blood, sampled in a trial of the OX40 agonist ivuxolimab. These receptors were obtained from an adult with an advanced solid tumor such as melanoma, head and neck, liver or kidney cancer. CDR3s include the opening cysteine and the closing phenylalanine or tryptophan. D genes are given only for firm matches. Part of the rows lack a size; the others show once, few, many or a class for expanded clones.

once	TRBJ1-2	TRBV28	TRBD1	TGTGCCAGCAGTACCTCAGGGGGTGGCTACACCTTC	CASSTSGGGYTF
-	TRBJ2-1	TRBV5-6	-	TGTGCCAGCAGCTTGGGGGCCGCTGATGCCTACAATGAGCAGTTCTTC	CASSLGAADAYNEQFF
-	TRBJ1-2	TRBV23-1	TRBD1	TGCGCCAGCAGTCCGGGGACAGGGGGGGATGGCTACACCTTC	CASSPGTGGDGYTF
once	TRBJ2-7	TRBV27	TRBD2	TGTGCCAGCAGTTTAGGGACTAGCGGGTCCTACGAGCAGTACTTC	CASSLGTSGSYEQYF
-	TRBJ1-2	TRBV6-1	TRBD1	TGTGCCAGCAGAGTGGGACAGGGTCTCAACTATGGCTACACCTTC	CASRVGQGLNYGYTF
-	TRBJ2-1	TRBV6-6	-	TGTGCCAGCAGTACAGGGGGGGGTTACAATGAGCAGTTCTTC	CASSTGGGYNEQFF
-	TRBJ1-2	TRBV10-1	-	TGCGCCAGCACGGAGACAGGTGGGGTCTATGGCTACACCTTC	CASTETGGVYGYTF
few	TRBJ1-5	TRBV10-1	TRBD1	TGCGCCAGCTTACAGGGGGCTTGTATTAGCAATCAGCCCCAGCATTTT	CASLQGACISNQPQHF
-	TRBJ2-7	TRBV10-2	-	TGCGCCAGCAGAGACGACAGGTACCACGAGCAGTACTTC	CASRDDRYHEQYF
-	TRBJ1-6	TRBV10-1	-	TGCGCCAGCAGTGGAACGGGACGCGTAGAATATAATTCACCCCTCCACTTT	CASSGTGRVEYNSPLHF
-	TRBJ2-3	TRBV2	TRBD2	TGTGCCAGCAGTGACCTTGCGGGGGTTTTCACAGATACGCAGTATTTT	CASSDLAGVFTDTQYF
-	TRBJ2-7	TRBV6-6	-	TGTGCCAGCAGACAGGGACCCACCTACGAGCAGTACTTC	CASRQGPTYEQYF
-	TRBJ1-2	TRBV7-9	TRBD1	TGTGCCAGCAGCCCAACAGTACAGAAAGGACAGGTCGGCTACACCTTC	CASSPTVQKGQVGYTF
once	TRBJ2-4	TRBV4-1	TRBD2	TGCGCCAGCAGCCAAGAGACTAGCGGGGGGTGGTACTTC	CASSQETSGGWYF
-	TRBJ1-5	TRBV4-1	TRBD1	TGCGCCAGCAGCCAGAACAGGGGAGATCAGCCCCAGCATTTT	CASSQNRGDQPQHF
-	TRBJ2-1	TRBV9	TRBD1	TGTGCCAGCAGCGTAGTCCCAGGGGGCTCGCAGTTCTTC	CASSVVPGGSQFF
-	TRBJ2-7	TRBV11-2	TRBD1	TGTGCCAGCAGCCTCTACGGACAGGTTTCCTCCTACGAGCAGTACTTC	CASSLYGQVSSYEQYF
-	TRBJ2-1	TRBV7-6	-	TGTGCCAGCAGCCCGACTAGGGGCCTTAACAATGAGCAGTTCTTC	CASSPTRGLNNEQFF
-	TRBJ1-1	TRBV7-8	-	TGTGCCAGCAGCTTATCTCGAGGACAGTACCTGAACACTGAAGCTTTCTTT	CASSLSRGQYLNTEAFF
-	TRBJ2-7	TRBV5-1	-	TGCGCCAGCAGCTTCCGGGGGTGGGAAGGAGGATACGAGCAGTACTTC	CASSFRGWEGGYEQYF
-	TRBJ2-3	TRBV15	-	TGTGCCACCAGCGGGGATCCCACAGATACGCAGTATTTT	CATSGDPTDTQYF
-	TRBJ2-7	TRBV7-9	-	TGTGCCAGCAGCTTATTGAGTGGGAACGAGCAGTACTTC	CASSLLSGNEQYF
-	TRBJ2-7	TRBV4-2	TRBD1	TGTGCCAGCAGCCAAGAGGGACAGGGGCCTCCCTACGAGCAGTACTTC	CASSQEGQGPPYEQYF
-	TRBJ2-2	TRBV6-5	-	TGTGCCAGCAGTCTCACCACCGGGGCCGGGGAGCTGTTTTTT	CASSLTTGAGELFF
-	TRBJ2-7	TRBV28	TRBD2	TGTGCCAGCAGCCTAGCGGGGCGGGGTTACGAGCAGTACTTC	CASSLAGRGYEQYF
-	TRBJ2-5	TRBV6-5	-	TGTGCCAGCAGTTACGGGTGGGGGGGCCATGAGACCCAGTACTTC	CASSYGWGGHETQYF
-	TRBJ2-5	TRBV13	-	TGTGCCAGCAGCTTAGGCGGGCAAGGCAAAGAGACCCAGTACTTC	CASSLGGQGKETQYF
-	TRBJ2-7	TRBV19	TRBD2	TGTGCCAGTAGTATCGGCGGGGGATCCTACGAGCAGTACTTC	CASSIGGGSYEQYF
-	TRBJ1-2	TRBV29-1	TRBD1	TGCAGCGTTGAATATTGGGAGGGACAGGGAGCTAACTATGGCTACACCTTC	CSVEYWEGQGANYGYTF
few	TRBJ2-1	TRBV19	-	TGTGCCAGTAGTATTGCGCGCAATGAGCAGTTCTTC	CASSIARNEQFF
-	TRBJ1-4	TRBV7-9	-	TGTGCCAGCAGCTTAGGGACACCTAAGGCTTATGAAAAACTGTTTTTT	CASSLGTPKAYEKLFF
medium-sized	TRBJ2-7	TRBV5-1	-	TGCGCCAGCAGCTTGGCCTACGAGCAGTACTTC	CASSLAYEQYF
-	TRBJ2-5	TRBV11-2	TRBD2	TGTGCCAGCAGCTTAGATGAGAGGGTCCGACTAGCAGAAGAGACCCAGTACTTC	CASSLDERVRLAEETQYF
-	TRBJ2-1	TRBV7-8	TRBD1	TGTGCCAGCAGCTCGGGACAGGGCGAATACAATGAGCAGTTCTTC	CASSSGQGEYNEQFF
-	TRBJ2-1	TRBV11-2	-	TGTGCCAGCAGCTTAGGAGGGCCGAGGGAGCAGTTCTTC	CASSLGGPREQFF